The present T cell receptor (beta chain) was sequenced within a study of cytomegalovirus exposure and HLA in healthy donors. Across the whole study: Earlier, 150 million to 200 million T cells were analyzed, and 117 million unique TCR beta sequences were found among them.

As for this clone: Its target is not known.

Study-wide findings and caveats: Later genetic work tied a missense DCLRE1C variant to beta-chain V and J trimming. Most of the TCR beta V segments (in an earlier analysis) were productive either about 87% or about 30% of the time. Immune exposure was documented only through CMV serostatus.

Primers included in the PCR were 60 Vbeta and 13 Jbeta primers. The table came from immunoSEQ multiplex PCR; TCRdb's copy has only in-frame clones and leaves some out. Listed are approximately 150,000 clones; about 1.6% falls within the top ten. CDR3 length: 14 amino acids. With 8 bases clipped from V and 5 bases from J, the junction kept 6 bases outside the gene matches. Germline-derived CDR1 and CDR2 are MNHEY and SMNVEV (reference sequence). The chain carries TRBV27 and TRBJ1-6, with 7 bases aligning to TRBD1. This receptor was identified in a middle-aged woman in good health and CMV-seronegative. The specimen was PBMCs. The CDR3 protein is CASRRQGDNSPLHF. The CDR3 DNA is TGTGCCAGCCGCCGACAGGGAGATAATTCACCCCTCCACTTT.